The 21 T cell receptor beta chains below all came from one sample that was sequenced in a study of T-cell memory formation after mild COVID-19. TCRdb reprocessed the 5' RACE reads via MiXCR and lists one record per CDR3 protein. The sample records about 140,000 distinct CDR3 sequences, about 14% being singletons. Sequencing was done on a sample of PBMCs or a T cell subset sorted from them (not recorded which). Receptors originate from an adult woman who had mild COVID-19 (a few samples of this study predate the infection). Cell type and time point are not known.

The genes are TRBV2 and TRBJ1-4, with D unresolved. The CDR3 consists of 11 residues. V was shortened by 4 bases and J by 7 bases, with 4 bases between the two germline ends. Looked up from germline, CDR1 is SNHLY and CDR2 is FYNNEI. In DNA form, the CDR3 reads TGTGCCAGCAGTGGGAGTGAAAAACTGTTTTTT. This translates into CASSGSEKLFF. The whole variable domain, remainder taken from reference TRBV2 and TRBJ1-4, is EPEVTQTPSHQVTQMGQEVILRCVPISNHLYFYWYRQILGQKVEFLVSFYNNEISEKSEIFDDQFSVERPDGSNFTLKIRSTKLEDSAMYFCASSGSEKLFFGSGTQLSVL.

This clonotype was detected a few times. CDR3 coding DNA: TGTGCCAGCAACTGGGGGTCTATTGGGGTGGAAGATACGCAGTATTTT. Translated: CASNWGSIGVEDTQYF. The chain links TRBV7-8 to TRBJ2-3; D assignment may be TRBD1 or TRBD2 (5 bases each). Trimming took 7 bases from V and 5 from J, leaving 22 bases between them. The CDR3 length is 16 residues. The germline gives CDR1 SGHVS, CDR2 FQNEAQ.

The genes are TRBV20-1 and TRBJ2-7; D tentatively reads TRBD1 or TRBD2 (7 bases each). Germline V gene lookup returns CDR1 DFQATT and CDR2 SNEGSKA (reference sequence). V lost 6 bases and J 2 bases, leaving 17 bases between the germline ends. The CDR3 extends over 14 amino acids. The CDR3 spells CSAPRGRGTYEQYF. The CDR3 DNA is TGCAGTGCCCCTAGGGGGCGGGGGACCTACGAGCAGTACTTC.

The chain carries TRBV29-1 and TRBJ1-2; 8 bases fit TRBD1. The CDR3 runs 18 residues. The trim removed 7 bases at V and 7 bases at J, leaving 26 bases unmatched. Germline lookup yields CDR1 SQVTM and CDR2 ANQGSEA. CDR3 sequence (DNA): TGCAGCGCCCTGGTAAATCCGTTCTCGAACAGGGGGGAGAGTGGCTACACCTTC. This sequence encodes CSALVNPFSNRGESGYTF. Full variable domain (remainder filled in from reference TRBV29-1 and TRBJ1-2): SAVISQKPSRDICQRGTSLTIQCQVDSQVTMMFWYRQQPGQSLTLIATANQGSEATYESGFVIDKFPISRPNLTFSTLTVSNMSPEDSSIYLCSALVNPFSNRGESGYTFGSGTRLTVV.

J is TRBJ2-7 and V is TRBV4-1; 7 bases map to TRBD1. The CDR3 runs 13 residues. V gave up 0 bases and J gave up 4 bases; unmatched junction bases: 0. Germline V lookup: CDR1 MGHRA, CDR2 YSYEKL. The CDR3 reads CASSQEQGYEQYF. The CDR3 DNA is TGCGCCAGCAGCCAAGAACAGGGGTACGAGCAGTACTTC.

CDR3 protein: CASSLLQGDHEQYF. The CDR3 nucleotides are TGTGCCAGCAGCTTACTACAGGGGGACCACGAGCAGTACTTC. V is TRBV3-1 and J is TRBJ2-7; 8 bases fit TRBD1. CDR1 and CDR2 from the germline V gene are LGHDT and YNNKEL (reference sequence). The length of the CDR3 is 14 residues. V gave up 5 bases and J gave up 5 bases; unmatched junction bases: 8.

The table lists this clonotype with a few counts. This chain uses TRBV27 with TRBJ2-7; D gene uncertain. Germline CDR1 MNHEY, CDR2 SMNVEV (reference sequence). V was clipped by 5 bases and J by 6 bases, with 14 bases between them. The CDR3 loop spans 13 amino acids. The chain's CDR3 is CASSLNLGREQYF. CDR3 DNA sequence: TGTGCCAGCAGTCTCAACCTAGGGCGCGAGCAGTACTTC.

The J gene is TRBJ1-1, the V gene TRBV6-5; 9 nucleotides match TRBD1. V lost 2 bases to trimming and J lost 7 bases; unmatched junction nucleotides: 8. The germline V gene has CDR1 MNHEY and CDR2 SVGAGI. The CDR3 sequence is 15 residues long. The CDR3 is CASSYTAGTGFEAFF. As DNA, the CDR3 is TGTGCCAGCAGTTACACCGCCGGGACAGGGTTTGAAGCTTTCTTT.

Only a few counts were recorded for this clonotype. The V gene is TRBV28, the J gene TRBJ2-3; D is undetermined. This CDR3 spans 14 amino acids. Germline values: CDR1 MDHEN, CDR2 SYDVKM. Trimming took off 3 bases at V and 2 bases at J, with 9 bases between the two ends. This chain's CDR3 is CASSLASTTDTQYF. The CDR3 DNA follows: TGTGCCAGCAGTTTGGCCTCGACCACAGATACGCAGTATTTT.

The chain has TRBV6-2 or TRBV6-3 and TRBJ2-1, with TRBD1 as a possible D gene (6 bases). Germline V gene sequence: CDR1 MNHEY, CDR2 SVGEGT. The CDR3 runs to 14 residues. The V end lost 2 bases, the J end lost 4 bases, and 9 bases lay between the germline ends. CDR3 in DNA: TGTGCCAGCAGTTACGGGACACTATACAATGAGCAGTTCTTC. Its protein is CASSYGTLYNEQFF.

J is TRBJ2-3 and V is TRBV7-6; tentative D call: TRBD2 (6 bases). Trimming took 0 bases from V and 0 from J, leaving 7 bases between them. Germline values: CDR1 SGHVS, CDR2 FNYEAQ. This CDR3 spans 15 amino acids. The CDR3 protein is CASSLAGGSTDTQYF. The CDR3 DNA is TGTGCCAGCAGCTTAGCCGGGGGAAGCACAGATACGCAGTATTTT.

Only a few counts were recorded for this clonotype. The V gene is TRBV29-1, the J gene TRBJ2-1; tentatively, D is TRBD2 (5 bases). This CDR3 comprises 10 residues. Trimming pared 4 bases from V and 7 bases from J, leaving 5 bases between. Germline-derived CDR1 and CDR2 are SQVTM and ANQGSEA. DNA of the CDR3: TGCAGCGTTGGCGGGAATGAGCAGTTCTTC. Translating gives CSVGGNEQFF.

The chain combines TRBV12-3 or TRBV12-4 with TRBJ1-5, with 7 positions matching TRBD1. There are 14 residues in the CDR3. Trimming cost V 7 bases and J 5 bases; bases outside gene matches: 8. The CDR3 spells CASTNGQEDQPQHF. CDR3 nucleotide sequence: TGTGCCAGCACCAATGGACAGGAAGATCAGCCCCAGCATTTT.

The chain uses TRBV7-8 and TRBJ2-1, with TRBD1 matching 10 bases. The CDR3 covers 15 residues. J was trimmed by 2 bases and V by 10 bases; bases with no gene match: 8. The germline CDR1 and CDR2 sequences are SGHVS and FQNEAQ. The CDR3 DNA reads TGTGCCACTGACAGGGGGCGAAGCGCCTACAATGAGCAGTTCTTC. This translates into CATDRGRSAYNEQFF. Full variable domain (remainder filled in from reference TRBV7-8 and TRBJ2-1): GAGVSQSPRYKVAKRGQDVALRCDPISGHVSLFWYQQALGQGPEFLTYFQNEAQLDKSGLPSDRFFAERPEGSVSTLKIQRTQQEDSAVYLCATDRGRSAYNEQFFGPGTRLTVL.

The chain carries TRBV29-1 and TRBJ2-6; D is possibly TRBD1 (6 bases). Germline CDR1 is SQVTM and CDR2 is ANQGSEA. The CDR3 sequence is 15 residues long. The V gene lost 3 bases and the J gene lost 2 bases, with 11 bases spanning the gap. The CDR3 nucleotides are TGCAGCGTTGAGATAGAGGGGGCTGGGGCCAACGTCCTGACTTTC. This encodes CSVEIEGAGANVLTF. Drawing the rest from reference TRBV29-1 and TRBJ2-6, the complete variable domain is SAVISQKPSRDICQRGTSLTIQCQVDSQVTMMFWYRQQPGQSLTLIATANQGSEATYESGFVIDKFPISRPNLTFSTLTVSNMSPEDSSIYLCSVEIEGAGANVLTFGAGSRLTVL.

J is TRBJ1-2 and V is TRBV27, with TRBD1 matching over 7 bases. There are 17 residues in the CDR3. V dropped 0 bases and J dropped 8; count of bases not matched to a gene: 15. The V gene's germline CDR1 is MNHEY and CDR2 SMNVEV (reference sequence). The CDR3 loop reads CASSLSPGRDSLTGYTF. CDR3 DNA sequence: TGTGCCAGCAGTTTATCCCCGGGCCGGGACAGCCTCACAGGCTACACCTTC.

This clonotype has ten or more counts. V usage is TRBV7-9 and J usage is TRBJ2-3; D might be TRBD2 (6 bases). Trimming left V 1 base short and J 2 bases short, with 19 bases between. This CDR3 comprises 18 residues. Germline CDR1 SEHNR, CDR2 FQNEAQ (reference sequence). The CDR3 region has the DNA TGTGCCAGCAGCTTAGTGGCCGGCGGGGTCTTCCTCACAGATACGCAGTATTTT. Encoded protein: CASSLVAGGVFLTDTQYF.

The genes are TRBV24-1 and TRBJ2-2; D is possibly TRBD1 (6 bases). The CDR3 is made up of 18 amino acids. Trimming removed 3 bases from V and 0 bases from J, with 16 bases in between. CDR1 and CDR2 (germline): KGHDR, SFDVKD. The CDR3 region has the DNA TGTGCCACCAGTGATCGGAAACAGGGAATTACGAACACCGGGGAGCTGTTTTTT. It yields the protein CATSDRKQGITNTGELFF.

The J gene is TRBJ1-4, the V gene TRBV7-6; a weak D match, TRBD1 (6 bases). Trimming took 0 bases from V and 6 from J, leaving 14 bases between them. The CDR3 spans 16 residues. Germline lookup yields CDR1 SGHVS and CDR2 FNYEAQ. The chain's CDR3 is CASSLAAGGEDEKLFF. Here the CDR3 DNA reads TGTGCCAGCAGCTTAGCTGCGGGGGGCGAGGATGAAAAACTGTTTTTT.

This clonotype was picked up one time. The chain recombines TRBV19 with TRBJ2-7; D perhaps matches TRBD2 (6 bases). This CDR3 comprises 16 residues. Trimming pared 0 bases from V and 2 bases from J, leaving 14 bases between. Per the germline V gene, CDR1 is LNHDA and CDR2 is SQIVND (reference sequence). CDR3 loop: CASSIELGLSTYEQYF. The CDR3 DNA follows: TGTGCCAGTAGTATAGAGCTGGGACTGTCGACCTACGAGCAGTACTTC.

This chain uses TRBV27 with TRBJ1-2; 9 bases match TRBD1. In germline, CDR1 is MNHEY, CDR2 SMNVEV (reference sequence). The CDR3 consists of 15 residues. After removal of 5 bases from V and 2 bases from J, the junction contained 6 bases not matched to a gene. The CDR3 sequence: CASSIGQGLNYGYTF. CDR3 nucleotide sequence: TGTGCCAGCAGTATAGGACAGGGGCTGAACTATGGCTACACCTTC.